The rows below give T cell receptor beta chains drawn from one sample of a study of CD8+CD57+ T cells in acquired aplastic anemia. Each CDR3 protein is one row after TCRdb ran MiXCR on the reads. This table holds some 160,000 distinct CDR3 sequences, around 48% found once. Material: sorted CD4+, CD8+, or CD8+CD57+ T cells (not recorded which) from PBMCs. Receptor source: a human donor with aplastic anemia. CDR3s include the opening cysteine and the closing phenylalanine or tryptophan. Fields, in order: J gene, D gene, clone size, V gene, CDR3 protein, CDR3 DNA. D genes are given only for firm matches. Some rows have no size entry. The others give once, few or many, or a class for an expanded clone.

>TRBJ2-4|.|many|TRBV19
CASTARNFVDF
TGTGCCAGTACGGCTAGAAATTTTGTGGACTTC
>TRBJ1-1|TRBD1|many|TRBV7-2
CASSLDPQGRTEAFF
TGTGCCAGCAGCTTAGACCCACAGGGGAGGACTGAAGCTTTCTTT
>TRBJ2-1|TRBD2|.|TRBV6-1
CASSPPQWEGSDEQFF
TGTGCCAGCAGCCCCCCCCAGTGGGAGGGTTCGGATGAGCAGTTCTTC
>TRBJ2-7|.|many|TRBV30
CAGGGNYEQYF
TGTGCGGGGGGAGGAAACTACGAGCAGTACTTC
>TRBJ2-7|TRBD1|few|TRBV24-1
CATATGAAYEQYF
TGTGCCACCGCTACAGGGGCGGCCTACGAGCAGTACTTC
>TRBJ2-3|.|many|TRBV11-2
CASSLEFGSTDTQYF
TGTGCCAGCAGCTTAGAGTTCGGGAGCACAGATACGCAGTATTTT
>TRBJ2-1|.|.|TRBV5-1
CASSLAAGSSYNEQFF
TGCGCCAGCAGCTTGGCGGCAGGGAGCTCCTACAATGAGCAGTTCTTC
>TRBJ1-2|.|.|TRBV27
CASSTYAGSNYGYTF
TGTGCCAGCAGTACCTACGCGGGATCTAACTATGGCTACACCTTC
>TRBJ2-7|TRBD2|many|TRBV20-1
CSASTGGTYEQYF
TGCAGTGCTAGCACGGGAGGAACCTACGAGCAGTACTTC
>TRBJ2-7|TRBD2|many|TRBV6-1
CASSPTIGTTYEQYF
TGTGCCAGCAGCCCAACCATTGGGACTACCTACGAGCAGTACTTC
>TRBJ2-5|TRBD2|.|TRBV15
CATSSTSGGGETQYF
TGTGCCACCAGCAGCACTAGCGGGGGAGGAGAGACCCAGTACTTC
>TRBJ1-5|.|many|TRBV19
CAGRAGYSNQPQHF
TGTGCCGGTAGGGCAGGCTATAGCAATCAGCCCCAGCATTTT
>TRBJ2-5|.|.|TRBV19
CASSNTWGVQETQYF
TGTGCCAGTAGTAACACCTGGGGGGTTCAAGAGACCCAGTACTTC
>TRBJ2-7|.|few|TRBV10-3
CAISESGPYEQYF
TGTGCCATCAGTGAGTCCGGACCCTACGAGCAGTACTTC
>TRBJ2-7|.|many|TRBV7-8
CASSLRRDLGHEQYF
TGTGCCAGCAGCTTGAGGCGGGACCTAGGCCACGAGCAGTACTTC